The clone carrying this T cell receptor beta chain was observed a few times. Its cognate antigen is unknown. The CDR3 is 15 amino acids. V shed 1 base and J shed 8 bases, with 14 bases lying between them. These data belong to a study of response to subunit inactivated influenza vaccine. Regarding the study as a whole: Authors suggested each seasonal flu vaccination may recruit only limited numbers of new T cells.

TCRdb reprocessed the RT-PCR reads via MiXCR and lists one record per CDR3 protein. The table lists 750,000 to 850,000 distinct CDR3 sequences, about 18% of them singletons. The sequenced sample was PBMCs from blood, obtained around 5 days after vaccination. The sequence derives from a man aged 50-60 years who received an inactivated influenza vaccine. The rearrangement uses TRBV12-3 or TRBV12-4 and TRBJ2-2; perhaps D is TRBD1 or TRBD2 (6 bases each). The CDR3 coding sequence is TGTGCCAGCAGTTTAGTTCGAGGGGGAGGAGGGGAGCTGTTTTTT. This encodes CASSLVRGGGGELFF.